This TCR beta chain came from a study of beta chain features in type 1 diabetes listed by TCRdb under 2018. Background for the entire study: Mean age, gender distribution, total cell number and subset yield did not differ between patients and healthy donors. A total of some 100,000,000 sorted cells were examined across all samples, and the number of cells per subset was strongly correlated with RNA yield. The study compared TCRB repertoires of sorted circulating CD4+ T cell subsets between recently diagnosed type 1 diabetes patients and matched healthy donors. Whereas all 28 donors provided naive and central memory subsets, regulatory and stem cell-like memory subsets were isolated from just 8 patients and about 8 healthy donors.

From cysteine to phenylalanine, the CDR3 is 12 amino acids long. CDR3 DNA only is kept here, 36 bases in frame from base 1. V gives up 11 bases and J gives up 8 bases, and the segment between their germline ends measures 18 bases. For CDR1 and CDR2, the germline V gene lists SNHLY and FYNNEI. As for this clone: What this receptor recognizes is not known. No per-base quality is available; no much larger clone lies one base away.

What the authors observed across the whole study: Patients with type 1 diabetes made fewer insertions and deleted more nucleotides at VDJ recombination sites, implying thymic rearrangement abnormalities. Because cDNA rather than genomic DNA was sequenced, highly expressing activated cells could have been over-represented, although no difference in activation and CD3 levels was found between groups. The naive, central memory and regulatory TCRB repertoires appeared to resemble one another more closely among patients than among healthy donors. PCR may preferentially amplify shorter templates, but because patient and control samples were amplified and corrected together, any resulting skew would affect both groups equally. Type 1 diabetes patients showed a moderate but significant shortening of TCRB CDR3 length in all four CD4+ subsets. HLA sub-analyses involved small numbers of individuals, so any influence of HLA type on TCRB rearrangement remained unresolved.

From each donor, a single peripheral blood sample of around 120 mL on average was drawn into heparinised tubes. Naive, central memory, regulatory and stem cell-like memory CD4+ T cells were sorted on a BD FACSAria II using a panel including CD45RO, CCR7, CD25, CD127, CD95 and CD27. Purity was above 95% for every sorted population. PBMCs were isolated immediately by Lymphoprep density gradient centrifugation and stained directly without culture. So that batch effects would be minimized, each experiment stained and sorted samples in pairs, pairing one healthy donor with one patient. All of the isolated RNA was reverse transcribed with the High Capacity cDNA Reverse Transcription Kit, so expressed TCRB transcripts were sequenced. Deep immunoSEQ sequencing was applied to naive, central memory and regulatory T cell samples, giving an average of roughly 3.6 million total reads per sample. After sorted cells were lysed in RLT buffer, RNA was extracted with DNase-treated RNeasy Micro or Mini kits, with the choice depending on cell number. Each cell subset was processed separately to prevent cross-contamination, with patient and healthy donor samples processed together. The immunoSEQ multiplex PCR was used to amplify TCRB sequences from cDNA, generating 87-bp fragments that spanned the CDR3 region. The amplicons were sequenced using the Illumina HiSeq platform. In the original analysis: PCR bias was corrected computationally using synthetic template baselines, and reads within Hamming distance 2 were collapsed, with unmergeable singletons discarded. By aligning reads against IMGT, V, D and J genes, CDR3 length, and insertions or deletions at six rearrangement sites were assigned. Within each subset, clonotype counts were normalized to sorted cell number, after which true diversity and Gini coefficients were computed with the tcR R package. Repertoire sharing was quantified using the overlap coefficient calculated on TCRB nucleotide sequences. Not all clones reach the TCRdb copy of this immuneACCESS table, which keeps in-frame sequences only. Checked studies attribute under half of the gap to unresolved V genes and leave the rest unexplained. The DNA was the basis for D and trimming; V, J and clone size are from that table. The sample table lists under 150,000 clones, around 16% of them with a count of one. Together, the top ten hold 2.6% of the sample.

The sequenced sample was central memory CD4+ T cells from blood. This TCR was sampled from a man aged 18 to 29 with type 1 diabetes. The rearrangement combines TRBV2 with TRBJ1-2; TRBD1 might be the D gene, on 5 matching bases. The DNA reads as follows: TGTGCCGGACTGCAAACAGGAGGCGGCTACACCTTC. Protein translation: CAGLQTGGGYTF.